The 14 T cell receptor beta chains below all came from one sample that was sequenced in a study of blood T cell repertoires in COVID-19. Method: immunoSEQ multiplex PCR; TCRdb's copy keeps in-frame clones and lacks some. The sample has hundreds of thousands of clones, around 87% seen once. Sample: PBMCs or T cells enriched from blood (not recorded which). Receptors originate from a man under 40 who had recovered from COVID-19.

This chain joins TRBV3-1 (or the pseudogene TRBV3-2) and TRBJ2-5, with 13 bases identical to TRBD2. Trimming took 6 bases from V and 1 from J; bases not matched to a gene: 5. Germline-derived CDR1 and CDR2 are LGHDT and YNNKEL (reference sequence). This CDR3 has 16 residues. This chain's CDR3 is CASRTGLAGPQETQYF. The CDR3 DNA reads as TGTGCCAGCAGGACGGGACTAGCGGGACCCCAAGAGACCCAGTACTTC.

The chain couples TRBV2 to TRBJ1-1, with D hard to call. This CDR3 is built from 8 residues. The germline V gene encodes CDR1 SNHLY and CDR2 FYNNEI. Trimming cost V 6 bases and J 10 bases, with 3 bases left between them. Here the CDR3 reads CASSSAFF. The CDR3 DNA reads TGTGCCAGCAGCTCAGCTTTCTTT.

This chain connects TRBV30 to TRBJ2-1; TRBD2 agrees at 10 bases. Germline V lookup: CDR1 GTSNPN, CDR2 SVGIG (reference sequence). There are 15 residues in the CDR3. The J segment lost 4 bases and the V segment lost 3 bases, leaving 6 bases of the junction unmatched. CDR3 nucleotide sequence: TGTGCCTGGAGGGGTAGCGGGAGGATTTACAATGAGCAGTTCTTC. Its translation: CAWRGSGRIYNEQFF.

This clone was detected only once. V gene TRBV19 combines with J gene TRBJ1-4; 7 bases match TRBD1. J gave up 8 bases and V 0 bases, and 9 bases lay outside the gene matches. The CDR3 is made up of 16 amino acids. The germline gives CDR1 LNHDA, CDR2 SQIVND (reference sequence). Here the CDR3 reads CASSIDPGQLWEKLFF. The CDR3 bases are TGTGCCAGTAGTATAGATCCGGGACAGCTATGGGAAAAACTGTTTTTT. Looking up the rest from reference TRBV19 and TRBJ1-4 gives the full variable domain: DGGITQSPKYLFRKEGQNVTLSCEQNLNHDAMYWYRQDPGQGLRLIYYSQIVNDFQKGDIAEGYSVSREKKESFPLTVTSAQKNPTAFYLCASSIDPGQLWEKLFFGSGTQLSVL.

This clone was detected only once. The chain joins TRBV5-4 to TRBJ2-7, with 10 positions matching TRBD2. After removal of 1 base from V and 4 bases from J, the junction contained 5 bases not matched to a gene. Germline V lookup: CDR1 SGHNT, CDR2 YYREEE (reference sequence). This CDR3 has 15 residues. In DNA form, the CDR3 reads TGTGCCAGCAGCTTGCAGCGGGAGGGCCGATACGAGCAGTACTTC. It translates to CASSLQREGRYEQYF.

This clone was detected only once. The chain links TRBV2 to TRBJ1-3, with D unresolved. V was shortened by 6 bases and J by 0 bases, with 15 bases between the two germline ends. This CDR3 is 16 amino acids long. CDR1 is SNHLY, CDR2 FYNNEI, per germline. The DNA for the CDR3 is TGTGCCAGCAGCCCCCTCTATTTCGGCTCTGGAAACACCATATATTTT. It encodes CASSPLYFGSGNTIYF.

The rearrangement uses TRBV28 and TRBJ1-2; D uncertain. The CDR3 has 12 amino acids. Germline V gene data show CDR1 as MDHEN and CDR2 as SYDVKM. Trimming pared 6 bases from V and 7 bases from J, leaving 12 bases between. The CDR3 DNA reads TGTGCCAGCAGCCTCACTCCTCTTGGCTACACCTTC. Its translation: CASSLTPLGYTF.

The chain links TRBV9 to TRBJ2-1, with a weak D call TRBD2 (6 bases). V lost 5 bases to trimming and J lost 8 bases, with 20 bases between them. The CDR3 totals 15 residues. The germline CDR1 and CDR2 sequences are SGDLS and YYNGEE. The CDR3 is CASSAGSVLMDEQFF. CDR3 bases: TGTGCCAGCAGTGCCGGGAGCGTGCTTATGGATGAGCAGTTCTTC.

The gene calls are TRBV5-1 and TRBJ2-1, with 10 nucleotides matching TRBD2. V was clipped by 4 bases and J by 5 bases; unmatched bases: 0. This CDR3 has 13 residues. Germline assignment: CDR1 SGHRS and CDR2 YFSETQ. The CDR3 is CASSTSGDNEQFF. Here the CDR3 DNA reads TGCGCCAGCAGCACTAGCGGGGACAATGAGCAGTTCTTC.

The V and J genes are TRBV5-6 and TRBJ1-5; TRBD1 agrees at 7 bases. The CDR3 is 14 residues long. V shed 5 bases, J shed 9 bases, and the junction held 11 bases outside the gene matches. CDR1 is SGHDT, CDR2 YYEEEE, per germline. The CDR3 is CASSFGTEAPPQHF. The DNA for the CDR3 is TGTGCCAGCAGTTTCGGGACAGAAGCGCCGCCCCAGCATTTT. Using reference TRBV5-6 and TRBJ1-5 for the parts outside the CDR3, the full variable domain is DAGVTQSPTHLIKTRGQQVTLRCSPKSGHDTVSWYQQALGQGPQFIFQYYEEEERQRGNFPDRFSGHQFPNYSSELNVNALLLGDSALYLCASSFGTEAPPQHFGDGTRLSIL.

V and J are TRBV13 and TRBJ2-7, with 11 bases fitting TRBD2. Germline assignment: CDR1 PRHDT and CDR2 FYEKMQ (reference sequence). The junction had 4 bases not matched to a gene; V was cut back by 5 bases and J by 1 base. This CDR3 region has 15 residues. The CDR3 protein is CASSRLAGFSYEQYF. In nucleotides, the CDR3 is TGTGCCAGCAGCCGACTAGCGGGGTTTTCCTACGAGCAGTACTTC.

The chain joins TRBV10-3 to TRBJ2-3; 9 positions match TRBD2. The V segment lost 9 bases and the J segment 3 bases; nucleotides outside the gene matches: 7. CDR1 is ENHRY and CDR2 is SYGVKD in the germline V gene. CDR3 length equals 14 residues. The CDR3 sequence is CAMYSGSGTDTQYF. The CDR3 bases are TGTGCCATGTATAGCGGGAGTGGGACAGATACGCAGTATTTT.

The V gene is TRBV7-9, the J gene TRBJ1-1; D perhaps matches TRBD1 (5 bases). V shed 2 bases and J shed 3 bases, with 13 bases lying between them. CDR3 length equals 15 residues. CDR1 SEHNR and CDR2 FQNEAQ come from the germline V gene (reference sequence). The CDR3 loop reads CASSLPGREDTEAFF. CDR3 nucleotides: TGTGCCAGCAGCTTACCAGGGCGTGAGGACACTGAAGCTTTCTTT.

The CDR3 is CASSMKGQGAFAEAFF. The DNA for the CDR3 is TGTGCCAGTAGTATGAAGGGACAGGGGGCATTCGCTGAAGCTTTCTTT. This chain uses TRBV19 with TRBJ1-1, with TRBD1 identical over 12 bases. Losses at the gene ends were 3 bases for V and 6 bases for J; bases not matched to a gene: 8. Germline CDR1 is LNHDA and CDR2 is SQIVND (reference sequence). The CDR3 extends over 16 amino acids.